Listed below are T cell receptor beta chains from one sample, sequenced in a study of T cells in Graves' hyperthyroidism and ophthalmopathy. TCRdb recomputed calls from the multiplex PCR reads with MiXCR, one row per CDR3 protein. The table has 450,000 to 650,000 distinct CDR3 sequences, 11% to 15% seen once. The sample consisted of blood. The receptors shown here come from a young woman with Graves' ophthalmopathy. Both conserved end residues are part of each CDR3. The D gene is left open where the match is weak. Clone size is shown for a subset of rows, as once, few, many or a class of expanded clone.

>-|TRBV6-1|few|TRBJ1-4
TGTGCCAGCAGTGGTCGAGGGAGGGGTGGGGAAAAACTGTTTTTT
CASSGRGRGGEKLFF
>-|TRBV7-2|many|TRBJ1-1
TGTGCCAGCAGCTCATGGTACACTGAAGCTTTCTTT
CASSSWYTEAFF
>-|TRBV7-2|few|TRBJ1-2
TGTGCCAGCAGCCCGGAACAGGTGAACTATGGCTACACCTTC
CASSPEQVNYGYTF
>TRBD1|TRBV20-1|many|TRBJ2-3
TGCAGTGCTCCGCCGGGACAGGAGACTCTAACGCAGTATTTT
CSAPPGQETLTQYF
>TRBD1|TRBV28|few|TRBJ1-4
TGTGCCAGCAGTTTACCCCCCTCAGGGGGCCAGGAAAAACTGTTTTTT
CASSLPPSGGQEKLFF
>TRBD1|TRBV12-3/TRBV12-4|many|TRBJ1-2
TGTGCCAGCAAGGCCGGGACAGGGTTTAGGCGCTATGGCTACACCTTC
CASKAGTGFRRYGYTF
>TRBD2|TRBV15|-|TRBJ2-7
TGTGCCACCAGCAGAGATCGTGGGGGACTAGCGGGAGAATGGTACGAGCAGTACTTC
CATSRDRGGLAGEWYEQYF
>TRBD1|TRBV6-1|-|TRBJ2-5
TGTGCCACCCGGACAGGGGGCTCAGAGACCCAGTACTTC
CATRTGGSETQYF
>TRBD1|TRBV5-1|-|TRBJ2-7
TGCGCCAGCAGCTTTGGGGACAGGGAGGGCGAGCAGTACTTC
CASSFGDREGEQYF
>-|TRBV20-1|many|TRBJ2-7
TGCAGTGCTAGTTGGGGGAACGAGCAGTACTTC
CSASWGNEQYF
>-|TRBV20-1|many|TRBJ2-5
TGCAGTGCTAATACGGCACAAGAGACCCAGTACTTC
CSANTAQETQYF
>TRBD1|TRBV28|many|TRBJ1-6
TGTGCCAGCGAAGGGACAGGGTGGCCCATAAGGAATTCACCCCTCCACTTT
CASEGTGWPIRNSPLHF
>-|TRBV7-3|many|TRBJ2-7
TGTGCCAGCAGCTTAAGTCAGGACTCCTACGAGCAGTACTTC
CASSLSQDSYEQYF
>TRBD1|TRBV6-1|-|TRBJ2-2
TGTGCCAGCAGACCGACAGGGTCGAACACCGGGGAGCTGTTTTTT
CASRPTGSNTGELFF
>-|TRBV6-6|many|TRBJ2-3
TGTGCCAGCAGTTATCGCGGTAGCGGCACAGATACGCAGTATTTT
CASSYRGSGTDTQYF
>TRBD1|TRBV4-2|many|TRBJ1-5
TGTGCCAGCAGCCACACCGGACAGGGTCTGGGCAATCAGCCCCAGCATTTT
CASSHTGQGLGNQPQHF
>TRBD1|TRBV7-3|few|TRBJ2-2
TGTGCCAGCAGCGAACTAGTAGGGACAGGGGACCCTCAGAACACCGGGGAGCTGTTTTTT
CASSELVGTGDPQNTGELFF
>-|TRBV4-1|few|TRBJ1-1
TGCGCCAGCAGCCAAAGTCAGAGGGTCATGAACACTGAAGCTTTCTTT
CASSQSQRVMNTEAFF
>-|TRBV27|few|TRBJ1-2
TGTGCCAGCAGTTTATGGCTAGCTAACTATGGCTACACCTTC
CASSLWLANYGYTF
>TRBD2|TRBV19|few|TRBJ2-1
TGTGCCAGTAGTCCTTTTACTAGCGCCTCCTACAATGAGCAGTTCTTC
CASSPFTSASYNEQFF
>-|TRBV6-1|few|TRBJ1-5
TGTGCCAGCAGTTTTCTGGGGAATCAGCCCCAGCATTTT
CASSFLGNQPQHF
>-|TRBV28|many|TRBJ1-2
TGTGCCAGCAACGGGTCCGGAGCGAGGGGCTACACCTTC
CASNGSGARGYTF
>-|TRBV24-1|-|TRBJ2-1
TGTGCCACCAGTGATTCGACTAGCAATGAGCAGTTCTTC
CATSDSTSNEQFF
>TRBD1|TRBV2|many|TRBJ1-1
TGTGCCAGCAGTTTGACAGGGGGACGAGCTTTCTTT
CASSLTGGRAFF
>-|TRBV28|many|TRBJ2-3
TGTGCCAGCAGTACAACAGGTGGAACAGATACGCAGTATTTT
CASSTTGGTDTQYF
>-|TRBV28|few|TRBJ2-2
TGTGCCAGCAGTTCCGGACAGCTCACCGGGGAGCTGTTTTTT
CASSSGQLTGELFF
>TRBD1|TRBV30|-|TRBJ2-1
TGTGCCTGGGACAGGGGGCTAGGTGAGCAGTTCTTC
CAWDRGLGEQFF
>TRBD1|TRBV2|-|TRBJ2-7
TGTGCCACCACCCTTCGGACAGGGACCAACGAGCAGTACTTC
CATTLRTGTNEQYF
>-|TRBV10-3|-|TRBJ2-7
TGTGCCATCAGTGAGTACAGGGACAACGAGCAGTACTTC
CAISEYRDNEQYF
>-|TRBV7-9|many|TRBJ1-1
TGTGCCAGCAGCTTTAAATTGAGGACTGAAGCTTTCTTT
CASSFKLRTEAFF
>TRBD1|TRBV6-1|many|TRBJ2-7
TGTGCCAGCACCCCTGACAGGGTAGGCGAGCAGTACTTC
CASTPDRVGEQYF
>-|TRBV18|many|TRBJ2-2
TGTGCCAGCTCACCATTCGGACAGAACACCGGGGAGCTGTTTTTT
CASSPFGQNTGELFF
>TRBD1|TRBV5-6|many|TRBJ1-2
TGTGCCAGCAGCCTCCGGGACAGAGACTACTATGGCTACACCTTC
CASSLRDRDYYGYTF
>TRBD1|TRBV18|many|TRBJ1-1
TGTGCCAGCTCACCAGGGACAGGGCGCACTGAAGCTTTCTTT
CASSPGTGRTEAFF
>-|TRBV7-2|-|TRBJ2-5
TGTGCCAGCAGCCAAGGGCAGGGGAGAGAGACCCAGTACTTC
CASSQGQGRETQYF
>TRBD2|TRBV5-4|few|TRBJ2-3
TGTGCCAGCACAGCGGGAGGACCTGGGGGAGATACGCAGTATTTT
CASTAGGPGGDTQYF
>TRBD2|TRBV28|many|TRBJ2-3
TGTGCCAGCAGCTCTGGGACTAGCGGGAGGTGGGCAGATACGCAGTATTTT
CASSSGTSGRWADTQYF
>-|TRBV9|-|TRBJ2-7
TGTGCCAGCAGCGTAGGGGGACTCCCGAGCTCCTACGAGCAGTACTTC
CASSVGGLPSSYEQYF
>TRBD2|TRBV20-1|few|TRBJ2-7
TGCAGTGCTACAGCCCCGCAGCATCGGGGGAGGGCCGAGCAGTACTTC
CSATAPQHRGRAEQYF
>TRBD1|TRBV6-2/TRBV6-3|many|TRBJ1-5
TGTGCCAGCACCCAGGGGGGTTCTCAGCCCCAGCATTTT
CASTQGGSQPQHF
>-|TRBV7-8|many|TRBJ1-1
TGTGCCAGCAGCCAGACGCCTTACGGAGCTTTCTTT
CASSQTPYGAFF
>TRBD2|TRBV28|-|TRBJ2-7
TGTGCCAGCAGTTTATGGGGTTTCGGCGGGAGCTCCTACGAGCAGTACTTC
CASSLWGFGGSSYEQYF
>TRBD2|TRBV2|many|TRBJ2-3
TGTGCCAGCCGCACAGGGTTGGCGACTAGCGGGAGGGCCGCTCCAGATACGCAGTATTTT
CASRTGLATSGRAAPDTQYF